One and the same sample provided the 30 T cell receptor beta chains below, sequenced in a study of identifying expanded T cells in peripheral blood. Clones were read by immunoSEQ multiplex PCR, and TCRdb kept only the in-frame ones, dropping some. The data contain under 70,000 clones, around 87% of them singletons. Material for sequencing was blood. The source of these receptors is a person aged 18 to 75 in good health.

The chain links TRBV28 to TRBJ1-2; possibly TRBD1 for D (6 bases). CDR3 length: 15 amino acids. Per the germline V gene, CDR1 is MDHEN and CDR2 is SYDVKM. V shed 5 bases and J shed 4 bases, with 17 bases lying between them. The CDR3 reads CASSRRNRVTYGYTF. The DNA for the CDR3 is TGTGCCAGCAGTCGCCGTAACAGGGTTACCTATGGCTACACCTTC.

The chain carries TRBV15 and TRBJ2-6; D not resolved. The CDR3 is made up of 14 amino acids. V lost 4 bases, J lost 2 bases, and 6 bases lay in between. Germline CDR1 and CDR2: LNHNV and YYDKDF (reference sequence). CDR3 region: CATSKSAGANVLTF. Here the CDR3 DNA reads TGTGCCACCAGCAAAAGCGCTGGGGCCAACGTCCTGACTTTC.

The chain links TRBV6-4 to TRBJ2-1, with D possibly TRBD1 on 5 matching bases. CDR1 is MRHNA and CDR2 is SNTAGT in the germline V gene. There are 15 residues in the CDR3. V was cut by 4 bases and J by 4 bases, with 14 bases left in between. This CDR3 is CASSVTAEGYNEQFF. Here the CDR3 DNA reads TGTGCCAGCAGTGTGACAGCCGAAGGTTACAATGAGCAGTTCTTC.

This chain uses TRBV28 with TRBJ1-2; 10 bases align to TRBD1. V shed 6 bases, J shed 6 bases, and the junction held 10 bases outside the gene matches. CDR1 and CDR2 from the germline V gene are MDHEN and SYDVKM. This CDR3 is 15 amino acids long. CDR3 amino acids: CASSSPDRGQDGYTF. CDR3 coding DNA: TGTGCCAGCAGCTCCCCCGACAGGGGGCAAGATGGCTACACCTTC.

This clone was seen a few times. The rearrangement links TRBV7-8 to TRBJ2-1; 10 bases map to TRBD2. The germline V gene encodes CDR1 SGHVS and CDR2 FQNEAQ. The CDR3 covers 16 residues. V was clipped by 1 base and J by 7 bases; unmatched bases: 7. The CDR3 region has the DNA TGTGCCAGCAGCTTAGAAGGGACTAGCGCGTCAAATGAGCAGTTCTTC. Translation gives CASSLEGTSASNEQFF.

J is TRBJ2-3 and V is TRBV7-2; D may be TRBD1 (6 bases). Germline CDR1 reads SGHTA; CDR2 reads FQGNSA. This CDR3 contains 16 residues. The V end lost 1 base, the J end lost 7 bases, and 18 bases lay between the germline ends. The CDR3 region has the DNA TGTGCCAGCAGCTTAGGGGGGCCCCCGGTCGCGAATACGCAGTATTTT. It encodes CASSLGGPPVANTQYF.

This CDR3 reads CASTTGYTEAFF. The CDR3 coding sequence is TGTGCCAGTACGACAGGGTACACTGAAGCTTTCTTT. This chain links TRBV6-1 with TRBJ1-1; the match to TRBD1 covers 7 bases. The CDR3 has 12 amino acids. The junction had 4 bases not matched to a gene; V was cut back by 9 bases and J by 3 bases. CDR1 and CDR2 from the germline V gene are MNHNS and SASEGT.

V is TRBV6-1 and J is TRBJ1-5; 7 bases match TRBD1. The CDR3 spans 15 residues. V lost 1 base, J lost 2 bases, and 2 bases stayed unmatched. CDR1 and CDR2 from the germline V gene are MNHNS and SASEGT. The CDR3 is CASSEDTGGNQPQHF. The CDR3 DNA reads TGTGCCAGCAGTGAAGATACAGGGGGCAATCAGCCCCAGCATTTT.

CDR3 nucleotides: TGTGCCAGTAGTATAGCCGGGAGCCTCGGCACAGATACGCAGTATTTT. Protein sequence: CASSIAGSLGTDTQYF. The chain employs TRBV19 and TRBJ2-3; perhaps TRBD2 as D (6 bases). The CDR3 has 16 residues. CDR1 LNHDA and CDR2 SQIVND come from the germline V gene (reference sequence). V was shortened by 1 base and J by 1 base, with 12 bases between the two germline ends.

This sequence joins TRBV27 and TRBJ2-7, with 8 bases identical to TRBD1. The CDR3 runs 15 residues. V trimming: 3 bases; J trimming: 1 base; junction bases outside the gene matches: 5. Germline V gene lookup returns CDR1 MNHEY and CDR2 SMNVEV (reference sequence). CDR3 protein: CASSLSGQGSYEQYF. As DNA, the CDR3 is TGTGCCAGCAGTTTGTCCGGACAGGGATCCTACGAGCAGTACTTC.

Here the CDR3 reads CAWDRFSGNTIYF. The CDR3 bases are TGTGCCTGGGACAGGTTCTCTGGAAACACCATATATTTT. The J gene is TRBJ1-3, the V gene TRBV30; the D gene is possibly TRBD1 (6 bases). The length of the CDR3 is 13 residues. V was shortened by 5 bases and J by 0 bases, with 8 bases between the two germline ends. The germline CDR1 and CDR2 sequences are GTSNPN and SVGIG (reference sequence).

CDR3 amino acids: CSVEDTRGRESETQYF. The DNA of the CDR3 is TGCAGCGTTGAAGATACCAGGGGCAGGGAATCAGAGACCCAGTACTTC. V is TRBV29-1 and J is TRBJ2-5; D might be TRBD1 (6 bases). V was cut by 0 bases and J by 4 bases, with 18 bases left in between. In germline, CDR1 is SQVTM, CDR2 ANQGSEA. This CDR3 contains 16 residues.

This clone has only one observation. The gene calls are TRBV7-2 and TRBJ2-3; D is perhaps TRBD2 (5 bases). Trimming removed 2 bases from V and 1 base from J, with 7 bases in between. The CDR3 runs 14 residues. The V gene's germline CDR1 is SGHTA and CDR2 FQGNSA. The CDR3 region is CASSLRRGTDTQYF. DNA for the CDR3: TGTGCCAGCAGCTTACGGCGGGGCACAGATACGCAGTATTTT. The variable domain in full, with the rest retrieved from reference TRBV7-2 and TRBJ2-3, is GAGVSQSPSNKVTEKGKDVELRCDPISGHTALYWYRQSLGQGLEFLIYFQGNSAPDKSGLPSDRFSAERTGGSVSTLTIQRTQQEDSAVYLCASSLRRGTDTQYFGPGTRLTVL.

J is TRBJ1-5 and V is TRBV30, with a weak D call TRBD1 (5 bases). Trimming removed 3 bases from V and 0 bases from J, with 15 bases in between. The CDR3 loop spans 16 amino acids. Germline V CDR1 and CDR2: GTSNPN, SVGIG (reference sequence). This chain's CDR3 is CAWSGMGPLSNQPQHF. The CDR3 DNA follows: TGTGCCTGGAGCGGAATGGGGCCCCTTAGCAATCAGCCCCAGCATTTT.

The chain recombines TRBV6-1 with TRBJ2-7, with 9 bases matching TRBD1. With V trimmed by 3 bases and J by 2 bases, 5 bases remained unmatched. Germline-derived CDR1 and CDR2 are MNHNS and SASEGT. The CDR3 is made up of 15 amino acids. The CDR3 is CASSEIGDRAYEQYF. The CDR3 bases are TGTGCCAGCAGTGAGATAGGGGACAGGGCCTACGAGCAGTACTTC.

The V gene is TRBV30, the J gene TRBJ1-5; D unclear. Trimming removed 2 bases at V and 1 base at J, with 3 bases between. Germline V lookup: CDR1 GTSNPN, CDR2 SVGIG (reference sequence). The CDR3 totals 12 residues. The CDR3 nucleotides are TGTGCCTGGAGTAGCAGCAATCAGCCCCAGCATTTT. Translation gives CAWSSSNQPQHF.

This rearrangement joins TRBV6-5 to TRBJ2-7; D possibly corresponds to TRBD2 (7 bases). The CDR3 extends over 14 amino acids. With 5 bases removed from V and 4 bases from J, the gap between germline ends came to 15 bases. The germline CDR1 and CDR2 sequences are MNHEY and SVGAGI. CDR3 in DNA: TGTGCCAGCAGTACCAGCCGGGGGGCTTACGAGCAGTACTTC. Residues: CASSTSRGAYEQYF.

The rearrangement uses TRBV5-1 and TRBJ2-6, with 9 bases aligning to TRBD1. The ends lost 4 bases at V and 0 bases at J; junction bases unmatched: 11. CDR1 and CDR2 from the germline V gene are SGHRS and YFSETQ. The length of the CDR3 is 19 residues. The CDR3 DNA is TGCGCCAGCAGCCTACCCACAGGGGGCGAGAACTCTGGGGCCAACGTCCTGACTTTC. Protein: CASSLPTGGENSGANVLTF.

This chain connects TRBV2 to TRBJ2-4; possible D gene TRBD2, 8 bases. Per germline, CDR1 SNHLY and CDR2 FYNNEI. The CDR3 has 14 residues. Deletions cut 6 bases from V and 8 bases from J, with 17 bases between. The CDR3 reads CASRAGTAGDIQYF. CDR3 coding DNA: TGTGCCAGCAGAGCCGGGACAGCGGGGGACATTCAGTACTTC. Full variable domain (remainder filled in from reference TRBV2 and TRBJ2-4): EPEVTQTPSHQVTQMGQEVILRCVPISNHLYFYWYRQILGQKVEFLVSFYNNEISEKSEIFDDQFSVERPDGSNFTLKIRSTKLEDSAMYFCASRAGTAGDIQYFGAGTRLSVL.

The J gene is TRBJ2-7, the V gene TRBV27, with 10 bases that match TRBD1. The CDR3 consists of 13 residues. In germline, CDR1 is MNHEY, CDR2 SMNVEV (reference sequence). V gave up 5 bases and J gave up 6 bases; unmatched junction bases: 4. CDR3 protein: CASSRTGGAEQYF. The CDR3 nucleotides read TGTGCCAGCAGTCGGACAGGGGGTGCCGAGCAGTACTTC.

The V and J genes are TRBV28 and TRBJ1-5; possibly TRBD1 for D (5 bases). V lost 7 bases and J lost 0, with 16 bases in between. Germline loops: CDR1 MDHEN, CDR2 SYDVKM. This CDR3 has 16 residues. CDR3 bases: TGTGCCAGCACCTCAGGCGCAGGGTATAGCAATCAGCCCCAGCATTTT. Residues: CASTSGAGYSNQPQHF. Full variable domain (rest looked up from reference TRBV28 and TRBJ1-5): DVKVTQSSRYLVKRTGEKVFLECVQDMDHENMFWYRQDPGLGLRLIYFSYDVKMKEKGDIPEGYSVSREKKERFSLILESASTNQTSMYLCASTSGAGYSNQPQHFGDGTRLSIL.

CDR3 bases: TGTGCCAGCAGCCAAGATGTTCTCGGGACAGGGCGGGGCGAGCAGTACTTC. Translated, it gives CASSQDVLGTGRGEQYF. The chain uses TRBV4-2 and TRBJ2-7, with 9 bases aligning to TRBD1. CDR1 LGHNA and CDR2 YNFKEQ come from the germline V gene. The CDR3 is made up of 17 amino acids. V lost 0 bases, J lost 6 bases, and 12 bases stayed unmatched.

This chain links TRBV7-7 with TRBJ2-3, with TRBD2 matching over 7 bases. With 1 base clipped from V and 4 bases from J, the junction kept 2 bases outside the gene matches. Germline V gene data show CDR1 as SSHAT and CDR2 as FNYEAQ (reference sequence). This CDR3 spans 14 amino acids. CDR3 in amino acids: CASSLGTRADTQYF. CDR3 in DNA: TGTGCCAGCAGCTTAGGGACTAGGGCAGATACGCAGTATTTT.

The J gene is TRBJ2-1, the V gene TRBV15, with 7 bases lining up with TRBD2. CDR1 is LNHNV and CDR2 is YYDKDF in the germline V gene (reference sequence). V was clipped by 0 bases and J by 0 bases; unmatched bases: 2. There are 16 residues in the CDR3. The CDR3 region has the DNA TGTGCCACCAGCAGAGATTCGGGGGGCTCCTACAATGAGCAGTTCTTC. It yields the protein CATSRDSGGSYNEQFF.

The rearrangement links TRBV6-5 to TRBJ2-7; 10 positions agree with TRBD1. The V segment lost 5 bases and the J segment 2 bases; nucleotides outside the gene matches: 0. Per the germline V gene, CDR1 is MNHEY and CDR2 is SVGAGI. The length of the CDR3 is 13 residues. This chain's CDR3 is CASSDRGPYEQYF. CDR3 coding DNA: TGTGCCAGCAGTGACAGGGGGCCCTACGAGCAGTACTTC.

This clone was recorded once. The chain recombines TRBV5-5 with TRBJ2-3; tentatively, D is TRBD1 or TRBD2 (5 bases each). The CDR3 has 15 residues. V dropped 5 bases and J dropped 0 bases, with 13 bases sitting between them. Germline loops: CDR1 SGHKS, CDR2 YYEKEE (reference sequence). The DNA for the CDR3 is TGTGCCAGCAGACTTGGGGGTCCTAGCACAGATACGCAGTATTTT. It translates to CASRLGGPSTDTQYF.

A few counts support this clone. This CDR3 reads CASSSLRGTDTQYF. The CDR3 coding sequence is TGTGCCAGCAGCTCCCTCAGGGGCACAGATACGCAGTATTTT. The chain links TRBV7-8 to TRBJ2-3; TRBD1 might be the D (5 bases). The CDR3 loop spans 14 amino acids. V was pared by 4 bases and J by 1 base, with 9 bases between. From germline, CDR1 is SGHVS and CDR2 FQNEAQ.

V and J are TRBV5-4 and TRBJ2-1; TRBD2 agrees at 9 bases. The J segment lost 9 bases and the V segment lost 2 bases, leaving 6 bases of the junction unmatched. CDR1 SGHNT and CDR2 YYREEE come from the germline V gene (reference sequence). CDR3 length equals 14 residues. CDR3 in DNA: TGTGCCAGCAGCTTCGGCGGGGGGGCGGTTGAGCAGTTCTTC. As protein: CASSFGGGAVEQFF.

The CDR3 DNA follows: TGTGCCAGCAGCTTAGGGGGGGCCGAGAACACCGGGGAGCTGTTTTTT. Its protein is CASSLGGAENTGELFF. This sequence joins TRBV7-8 and TRBJ2-2, with D tentatively TRBD1 or TRBD2 (6 bases each). The V gene lost 1 base and the J gene lost 1 base, with 10 bases spanning the gap. Germline CDR1 SGHVS, CDR2 FQNEAQ. The CDR3 is 16 residues long.

V gene TRBV19 combines with J gene TRBJ2-4, with 10 bases identical to TRBD1. Germline V gene data show CDR1 as LNHDA and CDR2 as SQIVND (reference sequence). The CDR3 runs to 14 residues. V lost 3 bases and J lost 6; bases outside the gene matches: 2. DNA of the CDR3: TGTGCCAGTAGTATCCGGGACAGGGGAAACATTCAGTACTTC. Its translation: CASSIRDRGNIQYF.